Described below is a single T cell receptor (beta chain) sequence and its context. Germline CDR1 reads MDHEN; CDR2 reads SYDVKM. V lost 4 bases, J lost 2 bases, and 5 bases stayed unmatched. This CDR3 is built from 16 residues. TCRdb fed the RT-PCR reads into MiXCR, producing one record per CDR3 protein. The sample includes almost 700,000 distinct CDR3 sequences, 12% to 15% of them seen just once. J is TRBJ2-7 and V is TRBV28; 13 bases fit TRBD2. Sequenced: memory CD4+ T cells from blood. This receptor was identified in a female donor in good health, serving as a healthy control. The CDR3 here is CASSSYGTSGTYEQYF. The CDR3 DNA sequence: TGTGCCAGCAGTTCCTACGGGACTAGCGGGACCTACGAGCAGTACTTC.